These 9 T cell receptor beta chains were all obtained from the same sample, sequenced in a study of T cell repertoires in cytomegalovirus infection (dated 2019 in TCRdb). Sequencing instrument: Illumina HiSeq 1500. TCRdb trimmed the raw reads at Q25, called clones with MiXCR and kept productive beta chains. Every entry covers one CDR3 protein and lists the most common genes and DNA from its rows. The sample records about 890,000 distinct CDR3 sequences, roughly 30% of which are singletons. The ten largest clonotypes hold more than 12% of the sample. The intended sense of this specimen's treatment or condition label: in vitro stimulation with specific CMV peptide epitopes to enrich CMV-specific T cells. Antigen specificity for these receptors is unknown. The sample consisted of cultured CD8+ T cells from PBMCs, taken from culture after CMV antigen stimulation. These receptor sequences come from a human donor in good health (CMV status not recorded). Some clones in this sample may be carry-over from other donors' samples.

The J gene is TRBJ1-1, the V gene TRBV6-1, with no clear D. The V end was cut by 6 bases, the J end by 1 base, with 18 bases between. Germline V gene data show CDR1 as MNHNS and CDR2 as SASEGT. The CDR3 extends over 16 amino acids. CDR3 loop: CASRTGAGGRNTEAFF. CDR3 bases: TGTGCCAGCAGGACTGGAGCCGGAGGGCGGAACACTGAAGCTTTCTTT.

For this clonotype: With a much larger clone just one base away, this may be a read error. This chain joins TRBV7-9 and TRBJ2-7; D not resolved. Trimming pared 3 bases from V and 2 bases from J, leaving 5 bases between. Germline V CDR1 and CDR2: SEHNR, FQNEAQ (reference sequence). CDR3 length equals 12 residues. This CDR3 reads CASSFHPYEQYF. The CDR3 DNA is TGTGCCAGCAGCTTCCACCCCTACGAGCAGTACTTC.

The CDR3 DNA is TGTGCCAGCAGTTCTTTAAGGCTAGATACGCAGTATTTT. Translating it yields CASSSLRLDTQYF. The rearrangement joins TRBV27 to TRBJ2-3, with D unresolved. Germline V CDR1 and CDR2: MNHEY, SMNVEV (reference sequence). V lost 4 bases and J 5 bases, leaving 10 bases between the germline ends. The CDR3 runs 13 residues.

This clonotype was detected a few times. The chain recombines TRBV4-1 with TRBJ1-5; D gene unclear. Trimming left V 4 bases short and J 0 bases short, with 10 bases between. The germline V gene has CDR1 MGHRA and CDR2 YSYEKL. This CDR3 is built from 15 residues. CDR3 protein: CASSLDQLSNQPQHF. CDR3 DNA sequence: TGCGCCAGCAGCCTAGACCAACTTAGCAATCAGCCCCAGCATTTT.

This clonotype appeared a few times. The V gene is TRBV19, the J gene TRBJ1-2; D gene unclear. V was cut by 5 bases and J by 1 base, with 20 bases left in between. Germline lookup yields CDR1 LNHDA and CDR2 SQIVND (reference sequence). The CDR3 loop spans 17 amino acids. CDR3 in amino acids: CASSSSFRVADNYGYTF. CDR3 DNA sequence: TGTGCCAGTAGTTCTTCTTTTAGGGTGGCCGATAACTATGGCTACACCTTC.

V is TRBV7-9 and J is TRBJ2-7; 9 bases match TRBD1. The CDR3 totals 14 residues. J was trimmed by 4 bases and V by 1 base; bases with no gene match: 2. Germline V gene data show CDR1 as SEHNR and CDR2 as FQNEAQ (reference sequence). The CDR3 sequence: CASSLGDREYEQYF. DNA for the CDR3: TGTGCCAGCAGCTTAGGGGACAGGGAATACGAGCAGTACTTC.

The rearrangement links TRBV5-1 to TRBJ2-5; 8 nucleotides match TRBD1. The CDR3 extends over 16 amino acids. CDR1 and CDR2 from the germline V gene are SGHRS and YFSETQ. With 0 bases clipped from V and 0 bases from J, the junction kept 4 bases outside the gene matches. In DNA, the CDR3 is TGCGCCAGCAGCTTGGAAGCAGGGGGCTACCAAGAGACCCAGTACTTC. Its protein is CASSLEAGGYQETQYF.

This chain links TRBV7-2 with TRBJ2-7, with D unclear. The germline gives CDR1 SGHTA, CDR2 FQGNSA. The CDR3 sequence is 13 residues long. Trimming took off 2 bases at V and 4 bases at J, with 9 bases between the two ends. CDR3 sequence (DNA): TGTGCCAGCAGCTTATGGGCTTCGTACGAGCAGTACTTC. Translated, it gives CASSLWASYEQYF. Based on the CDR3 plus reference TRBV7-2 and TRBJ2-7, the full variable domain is GAGVSQSPSNKVTEKGKDVELRCDPISGHTALYWYRQSLGQGLEFLIYFQGNSAPDKSGLPSDRFSAERTGGSVSTLTIQRTQQEDSAVYLCASSLWASYEQYFGPGTRLTVT.

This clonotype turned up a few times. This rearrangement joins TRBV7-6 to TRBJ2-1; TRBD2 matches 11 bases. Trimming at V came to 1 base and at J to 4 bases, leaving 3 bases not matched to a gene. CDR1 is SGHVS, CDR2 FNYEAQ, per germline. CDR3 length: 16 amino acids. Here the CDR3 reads CASSLGSSGGYNEQFF. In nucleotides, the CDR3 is TGTGCCAGCAGCTTAGGATCTAGCGGGGGGTACAATGAGCAGTTCTTC.